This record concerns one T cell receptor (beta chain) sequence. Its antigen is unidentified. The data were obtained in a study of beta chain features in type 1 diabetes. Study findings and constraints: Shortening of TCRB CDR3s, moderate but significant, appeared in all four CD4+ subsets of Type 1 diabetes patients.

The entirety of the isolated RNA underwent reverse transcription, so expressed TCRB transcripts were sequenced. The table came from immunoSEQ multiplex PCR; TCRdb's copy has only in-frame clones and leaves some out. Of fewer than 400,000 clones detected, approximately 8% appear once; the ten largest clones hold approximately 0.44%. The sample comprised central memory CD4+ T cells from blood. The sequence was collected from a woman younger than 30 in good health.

DNA for the CDR3: TGTGCCAGCAGCGTAAACCAGGTAGGCTACGAGCAGTACTTC. This encodes CASSVNQVGYEQYF. V is TRBV9 and J is TRBJ2-7; D uncertain. Trimming stripped 1 base from V and 3 bases from J, with 11 bases between. This CDR3 has 14 amino acids. CDR1 SGDLS and CDR2 YYNGEE come from the germline V gene.